This T cell receptor (beta chain) was identified during a study of cytomegalovirus exposure and HLA in healthy donors. Study in general: An early data release held tens of millions of unique TCRs from HLA-typed donors. Study conclusions and caveats: Highly shared sequence variants in one cluster were likely a sequencing artifact. In presence/absence analyses, roughly uniform sequencing depth across donors was assumed.

Primers included in the PCR were 60 Vbeta and 13 Jbeta primers. The data were produced by immunoSEQ multiplex PCR, yet TCRdb's version contains in-frame clones alone and is incomplete. The profile shows around 100,000 clones, around 69% of them singletons. The CDR3 runs 19 residues. The germline gives CDR1 LNHDA, CDR2 SQIVND (reference sequence). Trimming took 3 bases from V and 4 from J; bases not matched to a gene: 16. Note on this clone: Its specificity is not known.

Sequencing was performed on PBMCs. The sequence came from a man aged 30 to 39 in good health and CMV-seronegative. The chain has TRBV19 and TRBJ2-3, with 10 nucleotides matching TRBD2. The CDR3 DNA is TGTGCCAGTAGTATGCCGAACTTGGCCCTTAGCGGGAGGTCAGATACGCAGTATTTT. Translated: CASSMPNLALSGRSDTQYF.